These 26 T cell receptor beta chains originate from one sample sequenced in a study of T cell repertoires in cytomegalovirus infection. TCRdb processed the reads anew with MiXCR; each CDR3 protein has one entry. The table includes about 300,000 distinct CDR3 sequences, about 9.2% detected once. Sequencing was done on a sample of PBMCs. The origin of the receptors is a human donor in good health (CMV status not recorded). Some clones in this sample may be carry-over from other donors' samples.

CDR3 sequence: CSARVGGGGTEAFF. The CDR3 DNA reads as TGCAGTGCTAGAGTTGGGGGAGGGGGCACTGAAGCTTTCTTT. The J gene is TRBJ1-1, the V gene TRBV20-1; D might be TRBD1 (6 bases). Germline loops: CDR1 DFQATT, CDR2 SNEGSKA (reference sequence). The ends were cut back, 1 base at V and 4 bases at J, with 13 bases in the middle. There are 14 residues in the CDR3.

Of note for this clonotype: This is likely a read error, given that the CDR3 carries no conserved phenylalanine or tryptophan at its end. The rearrangement joins TRBV28 to TRBJ1-1; 7 nucleotides agree with TRBD1. This CDR3 contains 17 residues. V lost 2 bases to trimming and J lost 6 bases; unmatched junction nucleotides: 15. Germline V gene sequence: CDR1 MDHEN, CDR2 SYDVKM. Written as DNA, the CDR3 is TGTGCCAGCAGTTTACCATCGGGACAGCCTAAGCGGGCTGAAGCTTTCTAT. Translated: CASSLPSGQPKRAEAFY.

This clonotype was detected a few times. This chain links TRBV25-1 with TRBJ2-3, with 7 bases matching TRBD1. This CDR3 has 15 residues. Germline assignment: CDR1 MGHDK and CDR2 SYGVNS. The V gene end was trimmed by 1 base and the J gene end by 2 bases; junction bases not matched to a gene: 3. CDR3: CASSELGGATDTQYF. CDR3 coding DNA: TGTGCCAGCAGTGAATTAGGGGGCGCCACAGATACGCAGTATTTT.

The table lists this clonotype with a few counts. The chain is built from TRBV6-4 and TRBJ2-1; D remains ambiguous. Trimming removed 2 bases from V and 6 bases from J, with 8 bases in between. From germline, CDR1 is MRHNA and CDR2 SNTAGT. This CDR3 spans 13 amino acids. CDR3 coding DNA: TGTGCCAGCAGTGACCCCCCCGGCAATGAGCAGTTCTTC. Translation: CASSDPPGNEQFF.

The chain joins TRBV29-1 to TRBJ2-3; tentative D call: TRBD1 (6 bases). The CDR3 contains 13 residues. V was shortened by 6 bases and J by 0 bases, with 10 bases between the two germline ends. Germline CDR1 reads SQVTM; CDR2 reads ANQGSEA. The CDR3 loop reads CSVNRESTDTQYF. The DNA of the CDR3 is TGCAGCGTGAACAGGGAGAGCACAGATACGCAGTATTTT.

CDR3 DNA sequence: TGCAGTGTCATGACAGGGAACTATGGCTACACCTTC. It is translated as CSVMTGNYGYTF. This rearrangement joins TRBV20-1 to TRBJ1-2; 7 nucleotides line up with TRBD1. This CDR3 is 12 amino acids long. The V gene's germline CDR1 is DFQATT and CDR2 SNEGSKA (reference sequence). After removal of 7 bases from V and 2 bases from J, the junction contained 4 bases not matched to a gene.

This sequence joins TRBV20-1 and TRBJ1-5; the D gene is possibly TRBD1 (6 bases). Germline-derived CDR1 and CDR2 are DFQATT and SNEGSKA (reference sequence). The CDR3 extends over 13 amino acids. V dropped 5 bases and J dropped 4 bases, with 12 bases sitting between them. The CDR3 here is CSAGRDTNQPQHF. CDR3 bases: TGCAGTGCTGGCCGGGACACAAATCAGCCCCAGCATTTT.

The V gene is TRBV5-5, the J gene TRBJ2-2, with D possibly matching TRBD2 (5 bases). CDR1 and CDR2 from the germline V gene are SGHKS and YYEKEE (reference sequence). V was clipped by 6 bases and J by 5 bases, with 17 bases between them. The CDR3 runs to 15 residues. The CDR3, as DNA: TGTGCCAGCAACCCACGGCCTGGGGAGACCGGGGAGCTGTTTTTT. Amino acids: CASNPRPGETGELFF. Full variable domain (remainder filled in from reference TRBV5-5 and TRBJ2-2): DAGVTQSPTHLIKTRGQQVTLRCSPISGHKSVSWYQQVLGQGPQFIFQYYEKEERGRGNFPDRFSARQFPNYSSELNVNALLLGDSALYLCASNPRPGETGELFFGEGSRLTVL.

This clonotype was recorded many times. This rearrangement joins TRBV7-2 to TRBJ2-1; 13 nucleotides agree with TRBD2. CDR1 and CDR2 (germline): SGHTA, FQGNSA. The CDR3 loop spans 16 amino acids. After removal of 4 bases from V and 7 bases from J, the junction contained 7 bases not matched to a gene. CDR3 bases: TGTGCCAGCAGCTCCCAGACTAGCGGGGGGCGGAATGAGCAGTTCTTC. As protein: CASSSQTSGGRNEQFF.

At least ten counts were recorded for this clonotype. The rearrangement links TRBV3-1 to TRBJ1-1; D is unresolved. The CDR3 runs 16 residues. V was clipped by 4 bases and J by 4 bases, with 19 bases between them. Germline lookup yields CDR1 LGHDT and CDR2 YNNKEL (reference sequence). The CDR3 DNA reads as TGTGCCAGCAGCCTCCGGAGTAGGGAGTTGGGCACTGAAGCTTTCTTT. It encodes CASSLRSRELGTEAFF.

This clonotype was seen repeatedly, ten times or more. The V call is TRBV20-1, the J call TRBJ1-1; tentative D call: TRBD1 (5 bases). Germline V gene sequence: CDR1 DFQATT, CDR2 SNEGSKA (reference sequence). This CDR3 spans 13 amino acids. V lost 3 bases and J 6 bases, leaving 14 bases between the germline ends. This CDR3 reads CSASGGDAPEAFF. CDR3 in DNA: TGCAGTGCTAGTGGAGGGGACGCTCCTGAAGCTTTCTTT.

This clonotype was observed many times. The chain employs TRBV6-5 and TRBJ1-5, with D possibly matching TRBD1 (6 bases). The CDR3 covers 11 residues. Germline V gene data show CDR1 as MNHEY and CDR2 as SVGAGI. Trimming shortened V by 2 bases and J by 15 bases, and 11 bases separated the two germline ends. CDR3: CASSYRGGWHF. As DNA, the CDR3 is TGTGCCAGCAGTTACCGAGGGGGGTGGCATTTT.

This clonotype was counted at least ten times. The chain combines TRBV28 with TRBJ2-1; TRBD2 aligns across 10 bases. J gave up 12 bases and V 6 bases, and 14 bases lay outside the gene matches. This CDR3 is built from 15 residues. Germline V gives CDR1 MDHEN, CDR2 SYDVKM. The CDR3: CASSHQKTAGGAQFF. The CDR3 DNA reads as TGTGCCAGCAGCCATCAAAAAACAGCGGGGGGGGCGCAGTTCTTC. The full variable domain, completed using reference TRBV28 and TRBJ2-1, is DVKVTQSSRYLVKRTGEKVFLECVQDMDHENMFWYRQDPGLGLRLIYFSYDVKMKEKGDIPEGYSVSREKKERFSLILESASTNQTSMYLCASSHQKTAGGAQFFGPGTRLTVL.

This clonotype was recorded at least ten times. The chain has TRBV5-1 and TRBJ2-1; D may be TRBD1 (7 bases). The germline V gene has CDR1 SGHRS and CDR2 YFSETQ. The CDR3 extends over 14 amino acids. Trimming cost V 2 bases and J 9 bases, with 15 bases left between them. CDR3 nucleotides: TGCGCCAGCAGCTTATCCGGGACAGCGGGTGAGCAGTTCTTC. Translation: CASSLSGTAGEQFF.

This clonotype was found many times. The chain links TRBV5-1 to TRBJ2-3; D remains ambiguous. Between the trimmed V and J ends, which lost 1 base and 0 bases, there was a span of 9 bases. CDR3 length: 15 residues. Germline loops: CDR1 SGHRS, CDR2 YFSETQ. Here the CDR3 reads CASSLSAGSTDTQYF. The CDR3 DNA is TGCGCCAGCAGCTTGTCGGCTGGCAGCACAGATACGCAGTATTTT.

This clonotype was found many times. The chain couples TRBV7-9 to TRBJ2-7; D may be TRBD2 (6 bases). CDR3 size: 14 residues. V was pared by 5 bases and J by 4 bases, with 15 bases between. CDR1 SEHNR and CDR2 FQNEAQ come from the germline V gene (reference sequence). CDR3 nucleotides: TGTGCCAGCAGCGGACCGGGACGGGAGTACGAGCAGTACTTC. Its protein product is CASSGPGREYEQYF.

The chain uses TRBV28 and TRBJ1-1; unclear D gene. CDR1 is MDHEN and CDR2 is SYDVKM in the germline V gene. Trimming removed 1 base at V and 4 bases at J, with 13 bases between. This CDR3 contains 15 residues. CDR3 amino acids: CASSLSHQRGTEAFF. CDR3 sequence (DNA): TGTGCCAGCAGTTTATCCCACCAAAGAGGCACTGAAGCTTTCTTT. Full variable domain (rest looked up from reference TRBV28 and TRBJ1-1): DVKVTQSSRYLVKRTGEKVFLECVQDMDHENMFWYRQDPGLGLRLIYFSYDVKMKEKGDIPEGYSVSREKKERFSLILESASTNQTSMYLCASSLSHQRGTEAFFGQGTRLTVV.

Ten or more counts support this clonotype. This rearrangement joins TRBV18 to TRBJ2-5, with a possible D match to TRBD1 (5 bases). CDR1 is KGHSH and CDR2 is LQKENI in the germline V gene. V shed 5 bases and J shed 4 bases, with 11 bases lying between them. The CDR3 is made up of 13 amino acids. DNA for the CDR3: TGTGCCAGCTCAGCCCGGACACCAGAGACCCAGTACTTC. Its translation is CASSARTPETQYF.

V is TRBV20-1 and J is TRBJ1-5, with unresolved D. Germline V CDR1 and CDR2: DFQATT, SNEGSKA (reference sequence). V shed 5 bases and J shed 1 base, with 6 bases lying between them. This CDR3 is 12 amino acids long. In nucleotides, the CDR3 is TGCAGTGCTCCGGGGAGCAATCAGCCCCAGCATTTT. This gives the protein CSAPGSNQPQHF.

This clonotype was detected only a few times. This chain connects TRBV5-1 to TRBJ2-7; perhaps D is TRBD1 or TRBD2 (5 bases each). The ends were cut back, 0 bases at V and 6 bases at J, with 10 bases in the middle. Germline V gene data show CDR1 as SGHRS and CDR2 as YFSETQ. This CDR3 is 13 amino acids long. CDR3: CASSLGPGLEQYV. CDR3 nucleotides: TGCGCCAGCAGCTTGGGTCCGGGGCTCGAGCAGTACGTC.

The chain couples TRBV6-6 to TRBJ2-7, with D perhaps given as TRBD1 or TRBD2 (5 bases each). Trimming left V 6 bases short and J 2 bases short, with 14 bases between. The CDR3 is 14 residues long. From germline, CDR1 is MNHNY and CDR2 SVGAGI (reference sequence). This chain's CDR3 is CASRPRTGPYEQYF. CDR3 coding DNA: TGTGCCAGCAGACCCCGGACGGGACCCTACGAGCAGTACTTC.

This clonotype was detected many times. This chain links TRBV7-2 with TRBJ2-3; 8 nucleotides align to TRBD1. The CDR3 consists of 16 residues. J was trimmed by 7 bases and V by 0 bases; bases with no gene match: 9. Germline V CDR1 and CDR2: SGHTA, FQGNSA. CDR3 residues: CASSLAGAGGLNTQYF. In DNA form, the CDR3 reads TGTGCCAGCAGCTTAGCCGGTGCAGGGGGCTTAAATACGCAGTATTTT.

The chain carries TRBV29-1 and TRBJ2-3; D unresolved. The CDR3 sequence is 15 residues long. V lost 0 bases, J lost 0 bases, and 10 bases lay in between. Germline CDR1 reads SQVTM; CDR2 reads ANQGSEA. This chain's CDR3 is CSVEDHGDSTDTQYF. CDR3 DNA sequence: TGCAGCGTTGAAGATCATGGGGATAGCACAGATACGCAGTATTTT.

Ten or more counts support this clonotype. V and J are TRBV12-3 or TRBV12-4 and TRBJ1-1; unclear D gene. The CDR3 is 18 residues long. The V end lost 6 bases, the J end lost 1 base, and 24 bases lay between the germline ends. The CDR3: CASSLRVGRLSGNTEAFF. The CDR3 coding sequence is TGTGCCAGCAGCTTGCGTGTGGGGAGGCTTTCCGGGAACACTGAAGCTTTCTTT.

The gene calls are TRBV28 and TRBJ1-5, with D possibly being TRBD1 (5 bases). Looked up from germline, CDR1 is MDHEN and CDR2 is SYDVKM. This CDR3 spans 14 amino acids. The V end was cut by 7 bases, the J end by 5 bases, with 15 bases between. CDR3 residues: CASMFGGTHQPQHF. The CDR3 nucleotides are TGTGCCAGCATGTTTGGAGGGACCCATCAGCCCCAGCATTTT.

In this sample, this clonotype turned up many times. V gene TRBV6-1 combines with J gene TRBJ1-1; a weak D match, TRBD1 (5 bases). The length of the CDR3 is 15 residues. V lost 8 bases and J 4 bases, leaving 20 bases between the germline ends. Germline V gene sequence: CDR1 MNHNS, CDR2 SASEGT. The DNA of the CDR3 is TGTGCCAGCTCCCCCGGGGGGGGGTCGGGCACTGAAGCTTTCTTT. It encodes CASSPGGGSGTEAFF.